Listed here are 9 T cell receptor beta chains from one sample, sequenced in a study of monozygotic twins with inflammatory bowel disease. TCRdb re-called the 5' RACE reads and catalogs CDR3 proteins one per entry, DNA excluded. The sample table sets out 140,000 to 150,000 distinct CDR3 sequences. Sequenced sample: blood. Every receptor here comes from a human donor with ulcerative colitis or Crohn's disease, or a healthy co-twin of an affected twin (not recorded which).

The J gene is TRBJ2-7, the V gene TRBV10-3. This CDR3 comprises 12 residues. The V gene's germline CDR1 is ENHRY and CDR2 SYGVKD. The CDR3 here is CAISGSTYEQYF.

The V gene is TRBV27, the J gene TRBJ2-7; the D call from TCRdb, TRBD1, cannot be confirmed without DNA. Germline CDR1 MNHEY, CDR2 SMNVEV (reference sequence). The CDR3 is made up of 13 amino acids. CDR3 residues: CASSSPGIYEQYF.

The rearrangement links TRBV5-4 to TRBJ1-5; TCRdb reports TRBD1, a call that lacks DNA to check it against. Germline V gene data show CDR1 as SGHNT and CDR2 as YYREEE (reference sequence). This CDR3 has 15 amino acids. The CDR3 loop reads CASSLEGGFNQPQHF.

The chain employs TRBV20-1 and TRBJ2-7; as DNA is missing, the TRBD2 call by TCRdb cannot be tested. This CDR3 contains 12 residues. Germline V gives CDR1 DFQATT, CDR2 SNEGSKA (reference sequence). This CDR3 is CSARVRGVEQYF.

J is TRBJ1-3 and V is TRBV20-1. The length of the CDR3 is 11 residues. The V gene's germline CDR1 is DFQATT and CDR2 SNEGSKA (reference sequence). CDR3 region: CSVSRGNTIYF.

CDR3: CASSASPGQGENSPLHF. The V call is TRBV9, the J call TRBJ1-6; absent DNA, TCRdb's TRBD1 call cannot be checked. In germline, CDR1 is SGDLS, CDR2 YYNGEE. The CDR3 extends over 17 amino acids.

The J gene is TRBJ2-4, the V gene TRBV12-3 or TRBV12-4; TCRdb gives TRBD2 as the D gene, but with no DNA this cannot be confirmed. The CDR3 is made up of 20 amino acids. The CDR3 is CASSFSTLVAGWLRENIQYF.

The chain joins TRBV7-2 to TRBJ2-5. The CDR3 has 14 residues. Germline V gene lookup returns CDR1 SGHTA and CDR2 FQGNSA. CDR3 in amino acids: CASSPTSVSETQYF.

The CDR3 protein is CASSQDLGRGREQYF. V gene TRBV3-1 combines with J gene TRBJ2-7; the D call from TCRdb, TRBD1, cannot be confirmed without DNA. The CDR3 consists of 15 residues. The V gene's germline CDR1 is LGHDT and CDR2 YNNKEL (reference sequence).